These T cell receptor beta chains were read from a single sample in a study of preoperative IRX-2 immunotherapy in early breast cancer. Some clones are missing from TCRdb's copy, which holds only in-frame ones; the method was immunoSEQ multiplex PCR. This table holds 23,000 or so clones, roughly nine tenths found once. Material: tumor tissue, obtained after IRX-2 immunotherapy. The receptors were gathered from a human donor with breast cancer. The CDR3 runs from the conserved cysteine through the conserved F or W. A D gene is named only where the DNA matches it firmly. A row's size may be missing; if present it is once, few, many or a size class.

v_call: TRBV27
d_call: -
j_call: TRBJ1-2
clone_size: -
cdr3_aa: CASSFLGGNYGYTF
cdr3_nt: TGTGCCAGCAGTTTTCTCGGCGGAAACTATGGCTACACCTTC

v_call: TRBV18
d_call: -
j_call: TRBJ1-1
clone_size: once
cdr3_aa: CASSPQAFLDTEAFF
cdr3_nt: TGTGCCAGCTCACCACAGGCGTTTTTGGACACTGAAGCTTTCTTT

v_call: TRBV18
d_call: -
j_call: TRBJ2-1
clone_size: -
cdr3_aa: CASSPRSNEQFF
cdr3_nt: TGTGCCAGCTCACCACGGAGTAATGAGCAGTTCTTC

v_call: TRBV30
d_call: TRBD1
j_call: TRBJ1-3
clone_size: once
cdr3_aa: CAWGWTGGPGNTIYF
cdr3_nt: TGTGCCTGGGGCTGGACAGGGGGTCCCGGAAACACCATATATTTT

v_call: TRBV4-1
d_call: -
j_call: TRBJ2-7
clone_size: -
cdr3_aa: CASSQRDPPYEQYF
cdr3_nt: TGCGCCAGCAGCCAACGAGACCCCCCCTACGAGCAGTACTTC

v_call: TRBV4-2
d_call: -
j_call: TRBJ1-4
clone_size: few
cdr3_aa: CASSQELSNEKLFF
cdr3_nt: TGTGCCAGCAGCCAAGAGTTATCAAATGAAAAACTGTTTTTT

v_call: TRBV5-4
d_call: TRBD1
j_call: TRBJ2-7
clone_size: once
cdr3_aa: CASSLGQGAQYEQYF
cdr3_nt: TGTGCCAGCAGCTTGGGGCAGGGGGCTCAATACGAGCAGTACTTC

v_call: TRBV18
d_call: TRBD1
j_call: TRBJ1-1
clone_size: -
cdr3_aa: CASSPYRGQTNTEAFF
cdr3_nt: TGTGCCAGCTCACCCTACAGGGGGCAGACGAACACTGAAGCTTTCTTT

v_call: TRBV5-1
d_call: TRBD1
j_call: TRBJ2-7
clone_size: -
cdr3_aa: CASSLGGTGDYEQYF
cdr3_nt: TGCGCCAGCAGCTTGGGAGGGACAGGGGACTACGAGCAGTACTTC

v_call: TRBV5-6
d_call: -
j_call: TRBJ2-3
clone_size: -
cdr3_aa: CASSFSLGDTQYF
cdr3_nt: TGTGCCAGCAGCTTTTCTCTGGGAGATACGCAGTATTTT

v_call: TRBV5-6
d_call: -
j_call: TRBJ1-4
clone_size: -
cdr3_aa: CASSLDEKLFF
cdr3_nt: TGTGCCAGCAGCTTGGATGAAAAACTGTTTTTT

v_call: TRBV10-2
d_call: TRBD2
j_call: TRBJ2-2
clone_size: -
cdr3_aa: CASSESALAGWIFTGELFF
cdr3_nt: TGCGCCAGCAGTGAGTCGGCACTAGCGGGGTGGATATTTACCGGGGAGCTGTTTTTT

v_call: TRBV9
d_call: TRBD1
j_call: TRBJ1-4
clone_size: -
cdr3_aa: CASSGRQGREKLFF
cdr3_nt: TGTGCCAGCAGCGGCAGACAGGGGAGAGAAAAACTGTTTTTT

v_call: TRBV5-1
d_call: -
j_call: TRBJ2-7
clone_size: -
cdr3_aa: CASSLGNEQYF
cdr3_nt: TGCGCCAGCAGCTTGGGTAACGAGCAGTACTTC

v_call: TRBV5-1
d_call: TRBD1
j_call: TRBJ1-4
clone_size: -
cdr3_aa: CASSLASGGVDEKLFF
cdr3_nt: TGCGCCAGCAGCTTGGCCTCAGGGGGCGTTGATGAAAAACTGTTTTTT

v_call: TRBV7-6
d_call: -
j_call: TRBJ2-7
clone_size: -
cdr3_aa: CASSLAEGHEQYF
cdr3_nt: TGTGCCAGCAGCTTAGCGGAAGGCCACGAGCAGTACTTC

v_call: TRBV4-2
d_call: TRBD2
j_call: TRBJ2-7
clone_size: -
cdr3_aa: CASSQSDGRLAGQAYEQYF
cdr3_nt: TGTGCCAGCAGCCAATCAGACGGGCGACTAGCGGGACAGGCCTACGAGCAGTACTTC

v_call: TRBV29-1
d_call: -
j_call: TRBJ2-1
clone_size: -
cdr3_aa: CSVAPRMDEQFF
cdr3_nt: TGCAGCGTTGCCCCCCGGATGGATGAGCAGTTCTTC

v_call: TRBV6-1
d_call: -
j_call: TRBJ2-6
clone_size: -
cdr3_aa: CASRTGTGANVLTF
cdr3_nt: TGTGCCAGCAGAACAGGGACTGGGGCCAACGTCCTGACTTTC

v_call: TRBV5-4
d_call: -
j_call: TRBJ1-1
clone_size: -
cdr3_aa: CASSWAGVGTEAFF
cdr3_nt: TGTGCCAGCAGCTGGGCAGGGGTTGGGACTGAAGCTTTCTTT

v_call: TRBV29-1
d_call: TRBD2
j_call: TRBJ2-2
clone_size: -
cdr3_aa: CSALAGSTGELFF
cdr3_nt: TGCAGCGCACTAGCGGGAAGCACCGGGGAGCTGTTTTTT

v_call: TRBV29-1
d_call: -
j_call: TRBJ2-2
clone_size: once
cdr3_aa: CSVGEFASGELFF
cdr3_nt: TGCAGCGTGGGGGAGTTCGCGTCGGGGGAGCTGTTTTTT

v_call: TRBV11-2
d_call: -
j_call: TRBJ1-4
clone_size: few
cdr3_aa: CASSLDFGKLFF
cdr3_nt: TGTGCCAGCAGCTTAGATTTCGGAAAACTGTTTTTT

v_call: TRBV7-2
d_call: TRBD1
j_call: TRBJ1-3
clone_size: few
cdr3_aa: CASSHQGGPSGNTIYF
cdr3_nt: TGTGCCAGCAGCCACCAGGGGGGTCCCTCTGGAAACACCATATATTTT

v_call: TRBV7-2
d_call: TRBD2
j_call: TRBJ2-5
clone_size: once
cdr3_aa: CASSLSGGGGAAAQYF
cdr3_nt: TGTGCCAGCAGCCTCTCGGGGGGCGGGGGGGCCGCTGCCCAGTACTTC

v_call: TRBV7-9
d_call: -
j_call: TRBJ1-1
clone_size: -
cdr3_aa: CASSRQATNTEAFF
cdr3_nt: TGTGCCAGCAGCCGACAGGCGACGAACACTGAAGCTTTCTTT

v_call: TRBV29-1
d_call: -
j_call: TRBJ2-1
clone_size: -
cdr3_aa: CSVRFGGNEQFF
cdr3_nt: TGCAGCGTTCGGTTTGGGGGGAATGAGCAGTTCTTC